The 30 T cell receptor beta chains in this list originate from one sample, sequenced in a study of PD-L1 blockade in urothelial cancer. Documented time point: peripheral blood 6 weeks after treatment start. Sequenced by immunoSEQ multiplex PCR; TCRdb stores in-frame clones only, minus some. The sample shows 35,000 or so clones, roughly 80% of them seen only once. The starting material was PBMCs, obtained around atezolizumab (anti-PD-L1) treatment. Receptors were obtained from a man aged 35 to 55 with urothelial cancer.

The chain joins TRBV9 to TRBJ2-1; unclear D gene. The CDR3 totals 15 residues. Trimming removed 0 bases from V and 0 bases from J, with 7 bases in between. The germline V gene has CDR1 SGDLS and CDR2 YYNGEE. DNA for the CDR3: TGTGCCAGCAGCGTAGTAGCTGGCTCCTACAATGAGCAGTTCTTC. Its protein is CASSVVAGSYNEQFF.

This CDR3 is CASSPSSGGLYGYTF. DNA of the CDR3: TGTGCCAGCAGCCCTAGCTCGGGGGGACTATATGGCTACACCTTC. The rearrangement links TRBV11-2 to TRBJ1-2; tentative D call: TRBD1 (5 bases). Trimming pared 5 bases from V and 5 bases from J, leaving 18 bases between. CDR3 length: 15 residues. Germline V gene data show CDR1 as SGHAT and CDR2 as FQNNGV.

The CDR3 sequence is CASSPTTGQGVGDTQYF. CDR3 nucleotide sequence: TGTGCCAGCAGCCCTACGACGGGACAGGGCGTTGGAGATACGCAGTATTTT. This rearrangement joins TRBV9 to TRBJ2-3, with 9 bases lining up with TRBD1. The germline V gene encodes CDR1 SGDLS and CDR2 YYNGEE. V gave up 4 bases and J gave up 5 bases; unmatched junction bases: 14. The CDR3 is made up of 17 amino acids.

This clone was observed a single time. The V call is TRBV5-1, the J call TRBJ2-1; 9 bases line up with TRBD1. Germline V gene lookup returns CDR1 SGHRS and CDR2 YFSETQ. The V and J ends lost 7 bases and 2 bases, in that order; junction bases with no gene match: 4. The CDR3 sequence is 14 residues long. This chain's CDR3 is CASYRQGAYNEQFF. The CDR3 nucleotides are TGCGCCAGCTACCGACAGGGGGCCTACAATGAGCAGTTCTTC.

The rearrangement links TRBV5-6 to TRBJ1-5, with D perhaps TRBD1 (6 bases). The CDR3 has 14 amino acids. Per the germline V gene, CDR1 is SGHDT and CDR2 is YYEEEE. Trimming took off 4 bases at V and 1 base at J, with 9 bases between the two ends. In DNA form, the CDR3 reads TGTGCCAGCAGCGCCGGACAGAGCAATCAGCCCCAGCATTTT. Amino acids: CASSAGQSNQPQHF.

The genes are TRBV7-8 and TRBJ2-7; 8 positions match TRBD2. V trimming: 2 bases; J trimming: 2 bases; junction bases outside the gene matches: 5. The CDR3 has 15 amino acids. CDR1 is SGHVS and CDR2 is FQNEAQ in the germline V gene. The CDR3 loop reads CASSLLAGLTYEQYF. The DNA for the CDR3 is TGTGCCAGCAGCTTACTAGCGGGTCTAACCTACGAGCAGTACTTC.

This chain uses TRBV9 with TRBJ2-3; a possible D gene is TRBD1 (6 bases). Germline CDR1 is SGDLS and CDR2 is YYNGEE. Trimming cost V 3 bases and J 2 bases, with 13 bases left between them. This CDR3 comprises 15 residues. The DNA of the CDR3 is TGTGCCAGCAGCGCCAGACAGGCGAACACAGATACGCAGTATTTT. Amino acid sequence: CASSARQANTDTQYF. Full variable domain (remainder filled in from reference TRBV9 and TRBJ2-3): DSGVTQTPKHLITATGQRVTLRCSPRSGDLSVYWYQQSLDQGLQFLIQYYNGEERAKGNILERFSAQQFPDLHSELNLSSLELGDSALYFCASSARQANTDTQYFGPGTRLTVL.

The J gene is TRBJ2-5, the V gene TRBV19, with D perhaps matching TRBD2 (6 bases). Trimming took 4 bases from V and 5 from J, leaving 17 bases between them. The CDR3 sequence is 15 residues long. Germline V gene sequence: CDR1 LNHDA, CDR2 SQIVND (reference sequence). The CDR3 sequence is CASSTLAEPRETQYF. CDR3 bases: TGTGCCAGTAGTACATTAGCGGAACCGAGGGAGACCCAGTACTTC. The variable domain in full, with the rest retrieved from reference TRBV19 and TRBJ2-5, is DGGITQSPKYLFRKEGQNVTLSCEQNLNHDAMYWYRQDPGQGLRLIYYSQIVNDFQKGDIAEGYSVSREKKESFPLTVTSAQKNPTAFYLCASSTLAEPRETQYFGPGTRLLVL.

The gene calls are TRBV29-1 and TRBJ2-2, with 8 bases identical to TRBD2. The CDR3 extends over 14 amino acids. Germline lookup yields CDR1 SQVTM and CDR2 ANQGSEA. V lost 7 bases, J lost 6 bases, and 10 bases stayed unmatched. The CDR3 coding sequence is TGCAGCGCCAGCGGGAGAGGGCTCGCCGGGGAGCTGTTTTTT. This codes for CSASGRGLAGELFF.

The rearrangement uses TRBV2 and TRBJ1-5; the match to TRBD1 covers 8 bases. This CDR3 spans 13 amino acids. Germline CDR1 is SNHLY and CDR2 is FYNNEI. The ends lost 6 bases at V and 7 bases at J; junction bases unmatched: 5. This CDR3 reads CASRDRDYQPQHF. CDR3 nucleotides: TGTGCCAGCAGGGACAGGGATTACCAGCCCCAGCATTTT.

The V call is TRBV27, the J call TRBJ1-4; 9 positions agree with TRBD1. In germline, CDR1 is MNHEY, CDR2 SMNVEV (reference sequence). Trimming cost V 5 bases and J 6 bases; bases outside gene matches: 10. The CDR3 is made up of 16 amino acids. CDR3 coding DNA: TGTGCCAGCAGTGAGATCCACAGGGGGCTAGATGAAAAACTGTTTTTT. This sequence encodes CASSEIHRGLDEKLFF.

CDR3 coding DNA: TGTGCCAGCAGCTTAGTAGGAGCGGGAGGCAATGAGCAGTTCTTC. Its translation is CASSLVGAGGNEQFF. The gene calls are TRBV7-8 and TRBJ2-1, with 9 bases aligning to TRBD2. CDR3 size: 15 residues. V lost 1 base and J lost 6; bases outside the gene matches: 4. The germline CDR1 and CDR2 sequences are SGHVS and FQNEAQ.

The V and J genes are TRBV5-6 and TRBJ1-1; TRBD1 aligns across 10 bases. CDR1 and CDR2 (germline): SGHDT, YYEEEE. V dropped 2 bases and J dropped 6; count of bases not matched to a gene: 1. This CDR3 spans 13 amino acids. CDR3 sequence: CASSFDRGPEAFF. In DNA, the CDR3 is TGTGCCAGCAGCTTCGACAGGGGGCCTGAAGCTTTCTTT.

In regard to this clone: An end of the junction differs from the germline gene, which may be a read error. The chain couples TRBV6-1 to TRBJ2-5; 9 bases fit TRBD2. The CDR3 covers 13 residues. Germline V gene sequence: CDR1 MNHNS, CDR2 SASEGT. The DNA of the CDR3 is TGTGCCAGCAGTGAACGTCTAGCGGGGTTCTCAGACTTC. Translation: CASSERLAGFSDF.

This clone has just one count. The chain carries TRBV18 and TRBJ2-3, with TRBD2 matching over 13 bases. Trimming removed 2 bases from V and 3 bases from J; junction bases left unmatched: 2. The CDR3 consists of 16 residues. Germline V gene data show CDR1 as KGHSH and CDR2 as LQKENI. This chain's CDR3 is CASSPRTSGSTDTQYF. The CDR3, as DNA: TGTGCCAGCTCACCAAGGACTAGCGGGAGTACAGATACGCAGTATTTT.

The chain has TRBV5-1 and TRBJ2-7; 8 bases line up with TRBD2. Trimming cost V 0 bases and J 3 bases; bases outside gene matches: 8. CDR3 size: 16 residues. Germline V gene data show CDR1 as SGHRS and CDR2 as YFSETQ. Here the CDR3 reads CASSLGAGTRIYEQYF. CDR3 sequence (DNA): TGCGCCAGCAGCTTGGGCGCCGGGACTAGGATCTACGAGCAGTACTTC.

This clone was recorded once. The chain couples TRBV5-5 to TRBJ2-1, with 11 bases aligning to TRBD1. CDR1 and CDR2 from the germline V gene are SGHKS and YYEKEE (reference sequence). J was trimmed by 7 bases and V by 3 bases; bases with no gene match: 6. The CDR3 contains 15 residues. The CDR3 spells CASSWGDRGGNEQFF. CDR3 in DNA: TGTGCCAGCAGCTGGGGGGACAGGGGGGGAAATGAGCAGTTCTTC.

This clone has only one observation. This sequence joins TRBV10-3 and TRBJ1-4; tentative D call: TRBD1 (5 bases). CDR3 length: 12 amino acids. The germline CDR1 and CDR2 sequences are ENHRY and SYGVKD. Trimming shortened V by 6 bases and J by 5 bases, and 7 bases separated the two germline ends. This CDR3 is CAISRGNEKLFF. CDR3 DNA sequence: TGTGCCATCAGCCGGGGGAATGAAAAACTGTTTTTT.

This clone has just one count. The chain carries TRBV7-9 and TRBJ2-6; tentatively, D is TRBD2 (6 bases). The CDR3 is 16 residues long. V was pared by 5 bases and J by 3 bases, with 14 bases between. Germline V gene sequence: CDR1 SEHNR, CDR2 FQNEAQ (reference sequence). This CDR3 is CASSPMRGGGANVLTF. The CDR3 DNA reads TGTGCCAGCAGCCCGATGCGGGGCGGTGGGGCCAACGTCCTGACTTTC.

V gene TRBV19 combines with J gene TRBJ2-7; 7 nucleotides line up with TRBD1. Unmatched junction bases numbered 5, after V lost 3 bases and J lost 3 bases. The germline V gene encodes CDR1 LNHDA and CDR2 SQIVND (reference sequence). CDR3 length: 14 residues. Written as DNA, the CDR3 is TGTGCCAGTAGTATTACGGCAGGGGGCTACGAGCAGTACTTC. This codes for CASSITAGGYEQYF.

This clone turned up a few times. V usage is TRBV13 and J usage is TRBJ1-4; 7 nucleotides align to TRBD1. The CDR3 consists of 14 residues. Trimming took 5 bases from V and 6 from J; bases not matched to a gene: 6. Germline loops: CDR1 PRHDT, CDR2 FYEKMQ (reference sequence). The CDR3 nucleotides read TGTGCCAGCAGCAATCGACAGGGTGATGAAAAACTGTTTTTT. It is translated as CASSNRQGDEKLFF. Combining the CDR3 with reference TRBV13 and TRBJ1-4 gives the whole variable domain AAGVIQSPRHLIKEKRETATLKCYPIPRHDTVYWYQQGPGQDPQFLISFYEKMQSDKGSIPDRFSAQQFSDYHSELNMSSLELGDSALYFCASSNRQGDEKLFFGSGTQLSVL.

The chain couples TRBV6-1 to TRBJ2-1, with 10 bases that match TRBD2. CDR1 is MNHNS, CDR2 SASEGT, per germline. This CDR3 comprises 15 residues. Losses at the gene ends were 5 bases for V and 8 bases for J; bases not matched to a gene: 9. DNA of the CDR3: TGTGCCAGCAGTTCTAGCGGGAGCGGGGGGGATGAGCAGTTCTTC. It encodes CASSSSGSGGDEQFF.

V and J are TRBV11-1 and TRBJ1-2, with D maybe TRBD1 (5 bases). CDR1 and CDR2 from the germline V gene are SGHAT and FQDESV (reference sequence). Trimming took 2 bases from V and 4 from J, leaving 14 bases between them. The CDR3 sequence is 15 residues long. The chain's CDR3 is CASSLQGGTTYGYTF. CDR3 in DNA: TGTGCCAGCAGCTTACAGGGAGGGACGACCTATGGCTACACCTTC.

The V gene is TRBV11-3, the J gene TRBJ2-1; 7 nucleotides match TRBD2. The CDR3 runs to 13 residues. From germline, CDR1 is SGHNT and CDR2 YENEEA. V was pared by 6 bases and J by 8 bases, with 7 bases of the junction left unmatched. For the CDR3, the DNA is TGTGCCAGCAGGGGGAGGGGTAGCGATGAGCAGTTCTTC. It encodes CASRGRGSDEQFF.

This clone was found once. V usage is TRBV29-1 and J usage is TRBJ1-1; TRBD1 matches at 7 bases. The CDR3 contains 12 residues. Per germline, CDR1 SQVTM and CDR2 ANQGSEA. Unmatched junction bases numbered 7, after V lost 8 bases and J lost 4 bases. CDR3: CSSRQGFTEAFF. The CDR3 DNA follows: TGCAGCTCTAGACAGGGATTCACTGAAGCTTTCTTT.

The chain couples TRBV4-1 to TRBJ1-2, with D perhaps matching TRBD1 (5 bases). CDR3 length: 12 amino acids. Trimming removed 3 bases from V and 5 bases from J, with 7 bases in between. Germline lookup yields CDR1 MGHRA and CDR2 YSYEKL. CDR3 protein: CASSHAGYGYTF. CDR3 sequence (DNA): TGCGCCAGCAGCCACGCAGGGTATGGCTACACCTTC.

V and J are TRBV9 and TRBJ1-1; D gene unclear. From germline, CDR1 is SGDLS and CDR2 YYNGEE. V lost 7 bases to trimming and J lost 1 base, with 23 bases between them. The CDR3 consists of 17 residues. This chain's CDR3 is CASSVTSLEIGNTEAFF. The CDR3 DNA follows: TGTGCCAGCTCCGTAACAAGTCTTGAAATTGGGAACACTGAAGCTTTCTTT.

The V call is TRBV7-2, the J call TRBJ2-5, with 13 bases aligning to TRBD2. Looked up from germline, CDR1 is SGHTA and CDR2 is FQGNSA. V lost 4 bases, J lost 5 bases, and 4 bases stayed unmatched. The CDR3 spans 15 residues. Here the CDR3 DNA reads TGTGCCAGCAGCTGGACTAGCGGGAGCTGGGAGACCCAGTACTTC. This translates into CASSWTSGSWETQYF. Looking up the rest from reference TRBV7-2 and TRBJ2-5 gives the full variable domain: GAGVSQSPSNKVTEKGKDVELRCDPISGHTALYWYRQSLGQGLEFLIYFQGNSAPDKSGLPSDRFSAERTGGSVSTLTIQRTQQEDSAVYLCASSWTSGSWETQYFGPGTRLLVL.

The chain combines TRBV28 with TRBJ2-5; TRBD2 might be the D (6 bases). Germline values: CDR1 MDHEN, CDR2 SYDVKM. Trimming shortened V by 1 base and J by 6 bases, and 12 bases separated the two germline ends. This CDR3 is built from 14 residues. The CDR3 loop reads CASSLYEGRQTQYF. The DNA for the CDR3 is TGTGCCAGCAGTTTATACGAGGGGAGGCAGACCCAGTACTTC. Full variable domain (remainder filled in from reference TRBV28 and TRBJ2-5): DVKVTQSSRYLVKRTGEKVFLECVQDMDHENMFWYRQDPGLGLRLIYFSYDVKMKEKGDIPEGYSVSREKKERFSLILESASTNQTSMYLCASSLYEGRQTQYFGPGTRLLVL.

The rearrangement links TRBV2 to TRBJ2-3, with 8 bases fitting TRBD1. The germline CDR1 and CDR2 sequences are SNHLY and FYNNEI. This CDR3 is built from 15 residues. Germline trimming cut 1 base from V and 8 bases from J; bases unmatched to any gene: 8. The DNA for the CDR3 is TGTGCCAGCAGTGAAGTACCGGGACAGGCCTCTACGCAGTATTTT. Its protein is CASSEVPGQASTQYF.